Listed below are T cell receptor beta chains from one sample, sequenced in a study of T-cell reconstitution after alpha-beta-depleted transplantation in children. A single record per CDR3 protein comes from TCRdb applying MiXCR to the PCR reads. Of 200,000 to 300,000 distinct CDR3 sequences in the sample, roughly 23% were seen once. The input for sequencing was PBMCs, taken before TCRalphabeta/CD19-depleted stem cell transplant. Source of these receptors: a girl aged 2-10 years with Fanconi anemia, due to receive a stem cell transplant. CDR3s include the opening cysteine and the closing phenylalanine or tryptophan. A D gene is named only where the DNA matches it firmly. Only part of the rows carry a size: once, few, many, or a class if the clone is expanded.

d_call clone_size j_call v_call cdr3_nt cdr3_aa
NA many TRBJ2-3 TRBV12-3/TRBV12-4 TGTGCCAGCAGTTCTACCGGGACTCTTCTCACAGATACGCAGTATTTT CASSSTGTLLTDTQYF
TRBD1 many TRBJ2-1 TRBV6-5 TGTGCCAGCAGTTACCCACGGACCGTCTATAACAGGGGTGAGCAGTTCTTC CASSYPRTVYNRGEQFF
TRBD2 NA TRBJ2-2 TRBV2 TGTGCCAGCCTAGAACACGGACTAGCGGGGGGGTGGATCACCGGGGAGCTGTTTTTT CASLEHGLAGGWITGELFF
NA NA TRBJ2-2 TRBV9 TGTGCCAGCAGCGTTCTGGACACCGGGGAGCTGTTTTTT CASSVLDTGELFF
TRBD2 NA TRBJ2-5 TRBV20-1 TGCAGTGCTAGAGATATGACTAGCTCCCAAGAGACCCAGTACTTC CSARDMTSSQETQYF
NA few TRBJ2-7 TRBV4-1 TGCGCCAGCAACTTCCCTCGAGAAGCCGATTCCTACGAGCAGTACTTC CASNFPREADSYEQYF
TRBD1 few TRBJ1-2 TRBV28 TGTGCCAGCAGGCCCGGGACAGAGCATGGCTACACCTTC CASRPGTEHGYTF
TRBD2 once TRBJ2-6 TRBV7-8 TGTGCCAGCAGCAGGGGACTAGCGGGAGCTTCCGGGGCCAACGTCCTGACTTTC CASSRGLAGASGANVLTF
TRBD2 NA TRBJ2-7 TRBV20-1 TGCAGTGCTAGGTTTAGCGGGACCTCCTACGAGCAGTACTTC CSARFSGTSYEQYF
TRBD1 NA TRBJ2-7 TRBV6-5 TGTGCCAGCAGACGCGACAGGGGGGAGCAGTACTTC CASRRDRGEQYF
TRBD1 NA TRBJ2-1 TRBV20-1 TGCAGTGCTAGTGGACAGGGGGACAATGAGCAGTTCTTC CSASGQGDNEQFF
TRBD2 many TRBJ2-7 TRBV20-1 TGCAGTGCTACGGGAGGGACCTCCTACGAGCAGTACTTC CSATGGTSYEQYF
NA NA TRBJ1-4 TRBV11-2 TGTGCCAGCAGCGCAACTAATGAAAAACTGTTTTTT CASSATNEKLFF
NA NA TRBJ2-2 TRBV7-6 TGTGCCAGCAGCTTAGCCGCGGAAGCCGGGGAGCTGTTTTTT CASSLAAEAGELFF
TRBD1 NA TRBJ2-1 TRBV6-2/TRBV6-3 TGTGCCAGCAGTACCGGGACAGGGGTCTACAATGAGCAGTTCTTC CASSTGTGVYNEQFF
NA NA TRBJ2-5 TRBV20-1 TGCAGTGCTAACCCAGTGACCCAGTACTTC CSANPVTQYF
TRBD1 many TRBJ2-1 TRBV25-1 TGTGCCAGCAGTGACCCCGGGACAGGGGGATTCAATGAGCAGTTCTTC CASSDPGTGGFNEQFF
NA few TRBJ2-1 TRBV20-1 TGCAGTGCTATTGTGGAGCCCGTCGTCTACAATGAGCAGTTCTTC CSAIVEPVVYNEQFF
NA many TRBJ2-1 TRBV4-2 TGTGCCAGCAGCCAAGATCGAGGAGGAGGAAATGAGCAGTTCTTC CASSQDRGGGNEQFF
TRBD1 many TRBJ1-4 TRBV6-1 TGTGCCAGCAGCGCCTCTACCGGGACAGGGGATGAAAAACTGTTTTTT CASSASTGTGDEKLFF
TRBD1 NA TRBJ1-1 TRBV4-1 TGCGCCAGCAGCCAAGGCTGGACAGGTAACACTGAAGCTTTCTTT CASSQGWTGNTEAFF
NA NA TRBJ1-1 TRBV29-1 TGCAGCGTTGGAGTAGGGAACACTGAAGCTTTCTTT CSVGVGNTEAFF
NA NA TRBJ2-1 TRBV11-2 TGTGCCAGCAGCTTAGGCCCAGGACACAAGAGGTATGAGCAGTTCTTC CASSLGPGHKRYEQFF
NA NA TRBJ2-3 TRBV20-1 TGCAGTGCTAGAGTCGGGGGCCCCGATACGCAGTATTTT CSARVGGPDTQYF
NA NA TRBJ2-3 TRBV15 TGTGCCACCAGCAGAGAACAGGGCCCCCACACAGATACGCAGTATTTT CATSREQGPHTDTQYF
NA many TRBJ1-5 TRBV4-2 TGTGCCAGCAGCCAAGTCAACGGCAATCAGCCCCAGCATTTT CASSQVNGNQPQHF
TRBD2 few TRBJ2-5 TRBV12-3/TRBV12-4 TGTGCCAGCAGTCGAATTACCCCGCTAGCGGGAGGAGAGACCCAGTACTTC CASSRITPLAGGETQYF
TRBD2 NA TRBJ2-3 TRBV7-2 TGTGCCAGCAGCCCCGGGGCGGGAGATCCAGATACGCAGTATTTT CASSPGAGDPDTQYF
NA NA TRBJ1-2 TRBV29-1 TGCAGCGTTGGACGGCCAAACTATGGCTACACCTTC CSVGRPNYGYTF
NA many TRBJ2-3 TRBV20-1 TGCAGCGCCTGGTTGCTAGCCGGCACAGATACGCAGTATTTT CSAWLLAGTDTQYF
TRBD2 many TRBJ2-1 TRBV29-1 TGCAGCGTTGAGGTAGCGGGAGTAGGAGATGAGCAGTTCTTC CSVEVAGVGDEQFF
NA many TRBJ2-2 TRBV6-5 TGTGCCAGCTGGAGGCAGGGGAAAACCGGGGAGCTGTTTTTT CASWRQGKTGELFF
TRBD2 NA TRBJ2-7 TRBV5-1 TGCGCCAGCAGCCCCTACGGCTCCGGACTAGCGGGGCCCTACGAGCAGTACTTC CASSPYGSGLAGPYEQYF
NA few TRBJ2-1 TRBV7-3 TGTGCCAGCAGCTTAGGATCAGCGGTCTCCTACAATGAGCAGTTCTTC CASSLGSAVSYNEQFF
TRBD2 few TRBJ2-7 TRBV2 TGTGCCAGCAGTTTCGAGGTCGCTAGCGGGGGCGACCGACCCCACGTGCAGTACTTC CASSFEVASGGDRPHVQYF
TRBD2 many TRBJ2-3 TRBV29-1 TGCAGCGTTGAATTCCTCAGCGGGACTACAGATACGCAGTATTTT CSVEFLSGTTDTQYF
NA NA TRBJ2-3 TRBV12-3/TRBV12-4 TGTGCCAGCAGTCCTGGGGGCGGAGATACGCAGTATTTT CASSPGGGDTQYF